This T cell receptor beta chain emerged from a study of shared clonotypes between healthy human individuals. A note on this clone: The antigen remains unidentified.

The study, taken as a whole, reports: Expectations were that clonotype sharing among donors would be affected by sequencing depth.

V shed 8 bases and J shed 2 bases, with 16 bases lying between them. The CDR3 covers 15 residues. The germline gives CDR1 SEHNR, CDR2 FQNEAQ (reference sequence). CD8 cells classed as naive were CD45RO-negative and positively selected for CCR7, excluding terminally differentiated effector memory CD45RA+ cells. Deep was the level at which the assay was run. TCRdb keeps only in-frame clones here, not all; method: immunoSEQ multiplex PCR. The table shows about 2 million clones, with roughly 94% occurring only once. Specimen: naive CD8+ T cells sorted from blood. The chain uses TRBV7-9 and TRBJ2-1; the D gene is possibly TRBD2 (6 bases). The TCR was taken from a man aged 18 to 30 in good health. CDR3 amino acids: CASPSGGVTYNEQFF. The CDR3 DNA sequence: TGTGCCAGCCCCTCGGGCGGGGTCACCTACAATGAGCAGTTCTTC.